Described below is a single T cell receptor beta chain sequence and its context. Germline CDR1 reads MNHEY; CDR2 reads SVGAGI. V shed 2 bases and J shed 11 bases, with 21 bases lying between them. The CDR3 is 15 residues long. The entry originates in a study of blood T cell repertoires in COVID-19. Sequencing was performed with immunoSEQ multiplex PCR; in TCRdb, only in-frame clones are kept and a portion is missing. The table shows 250,000 to 300,000 clones, with around 92% occurring only once. This chain connects TRBV6-5 to TRBJ1-1; D is ambiguous. Material: PBMCs or T cells enriched from blood (not recorded which). The origin of this receptor is a woman aged 55-75 years who had recovered from COVID-19. The CDR3 DNA is TGTGCCAGCAGTTACGAACCGGGATACGCTTTGAGCGCTTTCTTT. Protein sequence: CASSYEPGYALSAFF.